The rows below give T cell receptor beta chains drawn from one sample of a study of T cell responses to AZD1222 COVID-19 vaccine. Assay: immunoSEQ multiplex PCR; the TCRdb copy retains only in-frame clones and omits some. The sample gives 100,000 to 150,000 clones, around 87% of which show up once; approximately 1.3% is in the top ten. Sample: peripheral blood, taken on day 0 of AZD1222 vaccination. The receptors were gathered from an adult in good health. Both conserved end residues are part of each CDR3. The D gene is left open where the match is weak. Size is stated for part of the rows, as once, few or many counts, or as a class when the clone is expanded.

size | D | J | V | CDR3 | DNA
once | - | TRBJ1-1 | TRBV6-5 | CASSYSTRARTEAFF | TGTGCCAGCAGTTACTCGACCCGGGCCCGGACTGAAGCTTTCTTT
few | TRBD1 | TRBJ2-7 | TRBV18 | CASSPTGTESYEQYF | TGTGCCAGCTCACCTACCGGGACAGAGTCCTACGAGCAGTACTTC
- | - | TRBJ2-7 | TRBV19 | CASSTPNRDEQYF | TGTGCCAGTAGTACTCCAAACAGGGACGAGCAGTACTTC
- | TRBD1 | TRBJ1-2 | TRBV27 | CASNPTGTGINYGYTF | TGTGCCAGCAACCCGACAGGGACGGGGATTAACTATGGCTACACCTTC
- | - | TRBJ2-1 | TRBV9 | CASTGPPYNEQFF | TGTGCCAGCACTGGGCCCCCCTACAATGAGCAGTTCTTC
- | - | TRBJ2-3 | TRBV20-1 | CSASWRTDTQYF | TGCAGTGCTAGTTGGCGGACAGATACGCAGTATTTT
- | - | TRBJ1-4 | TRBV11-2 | CATGRGWEKLFF | TGTGCCACCGGCCGAGGGTGGGAAAAACTGTTTTTT
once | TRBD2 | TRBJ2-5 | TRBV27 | CASSFGGGVETQYF | TGTGCCAGCTCTTTCGGGGGGGGCGTGGAGACCCAGTACTTC
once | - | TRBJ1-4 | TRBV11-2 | CASSQIQGPPATNEKLFF | TGTGCCAGCAGCCAGATTCAGGGGCCACCTGCAACTAATGAAAAACTGTTTTTT
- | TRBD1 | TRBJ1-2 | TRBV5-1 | CASTPEDRKGYTF | TGCGCCAGCACCCCGGAGGACAGGAAAGGCTACACCTTC
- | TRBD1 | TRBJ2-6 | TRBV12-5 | CASGLVLGLDRTLSGANVLTF | TGTGCTAGTGGTTTGGTACTCGGATTGGACAGGACCCTCTCTGGGGCCAACGTCCTGACTTTC
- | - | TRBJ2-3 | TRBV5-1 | CASSLNGPRTDTQYF | TGCGCCAGCAGCCTCAACGGGCCCCGCACAGATACGCAGTATTTT
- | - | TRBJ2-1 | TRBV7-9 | CASGQGGPYEQFF | TGTGCCAGCGGCCAGGGGGGGCCTTATGAGCAGTTCTTC
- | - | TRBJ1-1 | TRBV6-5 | CASGAGRTEAFF | TGTGCCAGCGGGGCGGGGAGGACTGAAGCTTTCTTT